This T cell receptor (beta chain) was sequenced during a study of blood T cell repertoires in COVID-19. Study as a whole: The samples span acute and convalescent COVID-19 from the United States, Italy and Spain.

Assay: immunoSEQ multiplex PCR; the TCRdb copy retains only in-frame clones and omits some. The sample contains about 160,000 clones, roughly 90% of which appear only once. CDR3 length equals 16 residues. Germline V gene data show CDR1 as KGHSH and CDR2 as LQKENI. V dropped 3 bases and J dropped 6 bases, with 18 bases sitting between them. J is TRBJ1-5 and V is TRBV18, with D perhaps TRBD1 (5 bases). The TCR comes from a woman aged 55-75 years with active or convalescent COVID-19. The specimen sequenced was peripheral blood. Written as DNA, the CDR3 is TGTGCCAGCTCACCCGGATCAGGTGGGGCAATTCAGCCCCAGCATTTT. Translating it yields CASSPGSGGAIQPQHF.